This T cell receptor beta chain was found in a study of T cells in Graves' hyperthyroidism and ophthalmopathy. General study findings and limits: Most thyroid clonotypes with frequency above 0.001 were detected in blood.

Using RNA transcripts as the source, TCR beta CDR3 regions were amplified. The primer set for the first-round RT-PCR of the TCR CDR3 was HTBI. TCRdb processed the multiplex PCR reads anew with MiXCR; each CDR3 protein has one entry. This table has over 200,000 distinct CDR3 sequences, more than 15% appearing once. Uncontrolled infections, other autoimmune diseases, pregnancy or lactation led to exclusion of patients. In its sample, this clonotype was seen many times. Its cognate antigen is unknown. The CDR3 covers 18 residues. V shed 1 base and J 2 bases; nucleotides not matched to a gene: 7. Per the germline V gene, CDR1 is SGHTA and CDR2 is FQGNSA.

This chain connects TRBV7-2 to TRBJ2-6; 8 bases match TRBD1. Sequencing input: blood. This clonotype originated in a man in his fifties or sixties with Graves' hyperthyroidism. The CDR3 coding sequence is TGTGCCAGCAGCTTAGTATCACCACAGGGGGCTGGGGCCAACGTCCTGACTTTC. Translation: CASSLVSPQGAGANVLTF.